This passage covers 13 T cell receptor beta chains from one sample sequenced in a study of regulatory T cells in long-lasting Graves disease. Time point specified: persistent/refractory GD, antithyroid drugs over 5 years with positive TRAb. From PBMCs, RNA was extracted and then used to make the TCR library. Building the TCR beta libraries relied on iRepertoire HTBI primers, and CDR3 regions underwent Arm-PCR. TCRdb re-called the multiplex PCR reads through MiXCR, storing one row per CDR3 protein. This sample carries around 500,000 distinct CDR3 sequences, around 21% of them seen once, and the ten largest clones take about 8.3%. This specimen was peripheral blood mononuclear cells (PBMCs), taken when the disease was refractory, from a patient treated with antithyroid drugs. The origin of the receptors is a female donor with Graves disease.

The table lists this clonotype with many counts. The chain carries TRBV2 and TRBJ2-5; D is undetermined. This CDR3 region has 15 residues. V was clipped by 1 base and J by 0 bases, with 9 bases between them. Per the germline V gene, CDR1 is SNHLY and CDR2 is FYNNEI. Here the CDR3 reads CASSEGALDQETQYF. The CDR3 coding sequence is TGTGCCAGCAGTGAAGGGGCCTTAGACCAAGAGACCCAGTACTTC.

This clonotype was detected ten times or more. CDR3 in amino acids: CASSEEITPNTEAFF. In nucleotides, the CDR3 is TGTGCCAGCAGTGAAGAGATTACCCCGAACACTGAAGCTTTCTTT. The chain recombines TRBV2 with TRBJ1-1; D ambiguous. This CDR3 is built from 15 residues. V was cut by 1 base and J by 1 base, with 10 bases left in between. Germline V lookup: CDR1 SNHLY, CDR2 FYNNEI.

This clonotype was detected a few times. The CDR3 spells CASSFPGGPPTF. The CDR3 DNA sequence: TGTGCCAGCAGTTTCCCAGGGGGCCCTCCCACCTTC. J is TRBJ1-2 and V is TRBV27; 8 bases line up with TRBD1. The CDR3 runs to 12 residues. V shed 3 bases and J 13 bases; nucleotides not matched to a gene: 7. CDR1 and CDR2 from the germline V gene are MNHEY and SMNVEV (reference sequence).

With regard to this clonotype: This may stem from a read error, because a much larger clone lies one nucleotide away. V and J are TRBV28 and TRBJ1-5; 7 bases fit TRBD1. CDR1 and CDR2 from the germline V gene are MDHEN and SYDVKM. This CDR3 spans 16 amino acids. CDR3 nucleotides: TGTGCCAGCAGTTTAGTCAGTAGAGGGGGCTATCAGCCCCAGCGTTTT. Its protein product is CASSLVSRGGYQPQRF.

This clonotype came up a few times. J is TRBJ1-1 and V is TRBV27, with D possibly being TRBD1 (6 bases). V shed 5 bases and J shed 4 bases, with 14 bases lying between them. The CDR3 loop spans 14 amino acids. Germline V CDR1 and CDR2: MNHEY, SMNVEV (reference sequence). The CDR3 is CASSTRGGLTEAFF. The CDR3, as DNA: TGTGCCAGCAGTACTCGGGGGGGCCTCACTGAAGCTTTCTTT.

This clonotype was counted ten times or more. The V call is TRBV28, the J call TRBJ1-2; TRBD1 agrees at 8 bases. With V trimmed by 3 bases and J by 3 bases, 3 bases remained unmatched. The V gene's germline CDR1 is MDHEN and CDR2 SYDVKM. CDR3 size: 14 residues. CDR3 residues: CASSFAGGDYGYTF. The DNA for the CDR3 is TGTGCCAGCAGTTTTGCAGGGGGCGACTATGGCTACACCTTC.

The rearrangement joins TRBV7-6 to TRBJ2-2; no firm D call. V was trimmed by 5 bases and J by 5 bases, leaving 15 bases between them. The CDR3 covers 15 residues. Germline loops: CDR1 SGHVS, CDR2 FNYEAQ. In DNA, the CDR3 is TGTGCCAGCAGCCCTCGGTGGCGCCGGACCGGGGAGCTGTTTTTT. Amino acids: CASSPRWRRTGELFF.

This clonotype showed up many times. The chain has TRBV11-2 and TRBJ2-5, with 13 bases matching TRBD2. V shed 3 bases and J 5 bases; nucleotides not matched to a gene: 3. The CDR3 has 15 residues. Germline CDR1 and CDR2: SGHAT and FQNNGV. CDR3 sequence: CASSFGLAGAETQYF. In nucleotides, the CDR3 is TGTGCCAGCAGCTTTGGACTAGCGGGAGCCGAGACCCAGTACTTC. Full variable domain (missing parts from reference TRBV11-2 and TRBJ2-5): EAGVAQSPRYKIIEKRQSVAFWCNPISGHATLYWYQQILGQGPKLLIQFQNNGVVDDSQLPKDRFSAERLKGVDSTLKIQPAKLEDSAVYLCASSFGLAGAETQYFGPGTRLLVL.

In this sample, this clonotype turned up a few times. V and J are TRBV5-1 and TRBJ2-4; no reliable D call. Germline-derived CDR1 and CDR2 are SGHRS and YFSETQ. The length of the CDR3 is 15 residues. The V and J ends lost 0 bases and 3 bases respectively, with 10 bases between them. The CDR3 loop reads CASSLGDIFKNIQYF. Written as DNA, the CDR3 is TGCGCCAGCAGCTTGGGTGACATTTTCAAAAACATTCAGTACTTC.

This clonotype was counted ten times or more. In nucleotides, the CDR3 is TGTGCCAGCAGCTCAGACAGGGAGGAGGATGAAAAACTGTTTTTT. Protein product: CASSSDREEDEKLFF. J is TRBJ1-4 and V is TRBV7-9; 7 bases align to TRBD1. Germline-derived CDR1 and CDR2 are SEHNR and FQNEAQ (reference sequence). The CDR3 consists of 15 residues. V was pared by 4 bases and J by 6 bases, with 8 bases of the junction left unmatched.

This clonotype was seen only a few times. The gene calls are TRBV5-6 and TRBJ2-7; 10 bases are shared with TRBD1. The CDR3 is made up of 15 amino acids. From germline, CDR1 is SGHDT and CDR2 YYEEEE. V dropped 4 bases and J dropped 3; count of bases not matched to a gene: 7. CDR3: CASSVSGQGFYEQYF. CDR3 DNA sequence: TGTGCCAGCAGCGTGTCGGGACAGGGGTTCTACGAGCAGTACTTC.

This chain links TRBV27 with TRBJ1-2; weak D call: TRBD1 (5 bases). The CDR3 is 15 amino acids. CDR1 is MNHEY and CDR2 is SMNVEV in the germline V gene (reference sequence). V dropped 0 bases and J dropped 2 bases, with 10 bases sitting between them. CDR3 nucleotide sequence: TGTGCCAGCAGTTTATCCGAGACAGCAAACTATGGCTACACCTTC. The encoded protein is CASSLSETANYGYTF.

A few counts support this clonotype. A read error is likely here: a far larger clone is one base away. The chain couples TRBV7-9 to TRBJ2-5, with 8 bases matching TRBD2. Germline assignment: CDR1 SEHNR and CDR2 FQNEAQ (reference sequence). The CDR3 runs to 15 residues. The CDR3 region is CTSSQTSESQETQYF. CDR3 bases: TGTACCAGCAGCCAGACTAGCGAAAGCCAAGAGACCCAGTACTTC.